This T cell receptor (beta chain) was found in a study of follicular helper T cells after annual influenza vaccination. Study-wide background: Days 0, 7 and 28 post-vaccination were the blood draw times.

Here immunoSEQ multiplex PCR was the method, and the copy in TCRdb shows in-frame clones only, minus some. The sample shows approximately 6,900 clones, over 80% of them seen only once. As for time point: 2015-2016 season, 7 days after influenza vaccination. This clone was picked up a small number of times. CDR3 size: 13 residues. Trimming removed 1 base at V and 7 bases at J, with 5 bases between. Per the germline V gene, CDR1 is SNHLY and CDR2 is FYNNEI. This receptor was identified in an adult who received the influenza vaccine. This material consisted of CXCR5- memory CD4+ T cells sorted from blood, taken 7 days after influenza vaccination. J is TRBJ1-6 and V is TRBV2; no clear D gene. The CDR3 region is CASSEGVNSPLHF. For the CDR3, the DNA is TGTGCCAGCAGTGAAGGGGTAAATTCACCCCTCCACTTT. Looking up the rest from reference TRBV2 and TRBJ1-6 gives the full variable domain: EPEVTQTPSHQVTQMGQEVILRCVPISNHLYFYWYRQILGQKVEFLVSFYNNEISEKSEIFDDQFSVERPDGSNFTLKIRSTKLEDSAMYFCASSEGVNSPLHFGNGTRLTVT.